Listed here are 15 T cell receptor beta chains from one sample, sequenced in a study of response to subunit inactivated influenza vaccine. Using its own MiXCR run on the RT-PCR reads, TCRdb lists one record per CDR3 protein. The sample includes hundreds of thousands of distinct CDR3 sequences, around 15% seen only once; the top ten take less than 9%. Specimen: PBMCs from blood, collected 14 days before vaccination. These receptors were taken from a man aged 45-65 years who received an inactivated influenza vaccine.

This chain joins TRBV29-1 and TRBJ1-1; no clear D. There are 13 residues in the CDR3. Between the trimmed V and J ends, which lost 4 bases and 0 bases, there was a span of 9 bases. In germline, CDR1 is SQVTM, CDR2 ANQGSEA. The CDR3 sequence: CSVVEVMNTEAFF. CDR3 sequence (DNA): TGCAGCGTTGTTGAGGTAATGAACACTGAAGCTTTCTTT.

The V call is TRBV2, the J call TRBJ2-3; D not certain. The germline gives CDR1 SNHLY, CDR2 FYNNEI. V was trimmed by 6 bases and J by 7 bases, leaving 11 bases between them. The CDR3 runs to 12 residues. The DNA of the CDR3 is TGTGCCAGCAGGGGCGCTGCGTATACGCAGTATTTT. Amino acids: CASRGAAYTQYF.

This clonotype was seen more than once but under ten times. The chain uses TRBV29-1 and TRBJ2-1; TRBD2 matches 16 bases. V lost 7 bases, J lost 8 bases, and 5 bases stayed unmatched. The CDR3 loop spans 14 amino acids. The germline V gene encodes CDR1 SQVTM and CDR2 ANQGSEA. The CDR3 DNA reads TGCAGCGCCTCCGGGACTAGCGGGGGGGATGAGCAGTTCTTC. Its protein product is CSASGTSGGDEQFF.

This clonotype was observed a handful of times. The CDR3 DNA is TGCAGCGTGCAGGGGGCGCCTAATTCACCCCTCCACTTT. It translates to CSVQGAPNSPLHF. The rearrangement joins TRBV29-1 to TRBJ1-6; 8 bases map to TRBD1. The germline V gene encodes CDR1 SQVTM and CDR2 ANQGSEA. V shed 6 bases and J 6 bases; nucleotides not matched to a gene: 4. The CDR3 contains 13 residues.

A few counts support this clonotype. The chain couples TRBV6-5 to TRBJ2-6; no clear D. CDR1 MNHEY and CDR2 SVGAGI come from the germline V gene. The CDR3 is 18 residues long. With 1 base removed from V and 1 base from J, the gap between germline ends came to 14 bases. The CDR3, as DNA: TGTGCCAGCAGTTACTATTTCACACTAAGGTCTGGGGCCAACGTCCTGACTTTC. It specifies CASSYYFTLRSGANVLTF.

This clonotype has just a few counts. The CDR3 loop reads CASSLVGTGSTDTQYF. The DNA of the CDR3 is TGCGCCAGCAGCTTGGTCGGGACAGGTAGCACAGATACGCAGTATTTT. The chain employs TRBV5-1 and TRBJ2-3, with 8 positions matching TRBD1. CDR3 size: 16 residues. The V gene's germline CDR1 is SGHRS and CDR2 YFSETQ. V lost 0 bases and J lost 0; bases outside the gene matches: 3.

This clonotype was detected ten times or more. V and J are TRBV6-2 or TRBV6-3 and TRBJ2-1; the D is unclear. This CDR3 is built from 11 residues. Germline V gives CDR1 MNHEY, CDR2 SVGEGT. Trimming pared 0 bases from V and 8 bases from J, leaving 2 bases between. This chain's CDR3 is CASSYSYEQFF. Written as DNA, the CDR3 is TGTGCCAGCAGTTACTCGTATGAGCAGTTCTTC.

The J gene is TRBJ2-2, the V gene TRBV20-1; a possible D gene is TRBD2 (6 bases). V was cut by 5 bases and J by 8 bases, with 18 bases left in between. The CDR3 consists of 14 residues. The V gene's germline CDR1 is DFQATT and CDR2 SNEGSKA (reference sequence). In DNA form, the CDR3 reads TGCAGTGCTTCTCGCCGCGGGGCCGAAGGGGAGCTGTTTTTT. Amino acids: CSASRRGAEGELFF.

The chain joins TRBV7-2 to TRBJ2-1; D gene ambiguous. The V gene lost 1 base and the J gene lost 6 bases, with 13 bases spanning the gap. The CDR3 sequence is 15 residues long. Per germline, CDR1 SGHTA and CDR2 FQGNSA. Written as DNA, the CDR3 is TGTGCCAGCAGCTTAGACCACAATCCAACCAATGAGCAGTTCTTC. Amino acid sequence: CASSLDHNPTNEQFF. Complete variable domain (other parts from reference TRBV7-2 and TRBJ2-1): GAGVSQSPSNKVTEKGKDVELRCDPISGHTALYWYRQSLGQGLEFLIYFQGNSAPDKSGLPSDRFSAERTGGSVSTLTIQRTQQEDSAVYLCASSLDHNPTNEQFFGPGTRLTVL.

At least ten counts were recorded for this clonotype. A junction end diverges from the germline sequence, so it may reflect a read error. The rearrangement joins TRBV7-9 to TRBJ1-6, with TRBD1 as a possible D gene (5 bases). Germline V gene data show CDR1 as SEHNR and CDR2 as FQNEAQ (reference sequence). This CDR3 is built from 14 residues. CDR3 residues: CASSYSRDASLLHF. In DNA, the CDR3 is TGTGCCAGCAGCTATAGTCGGGACGCTTCACTCCTCCACTTT. Full variable domain (missing parts from reference TRBV7-9 and TRBJ1-6): DTGVSQNPRHKITKRGQNVTFRCDPISEHNRLYWYRQTLGQGPEFLTYFQNEAQLEKSRLLSDRFSAERPKGSFSTLEIQRTEQGDSAMYLCASSYSRDASLLHFGNGTRLTVT.

This clonotype was counted ten times or more. This chain uses TRBV12-3 or TRBV12-4 with TRBJ2-1; 8 positions agree with TRBD2. Trimming cost V 4 bases and J 10 bases; bases outside gene matches: 12. The CDR3 sequence is 15 residues long. Written as DNA, the CDR3 is TGTGCCAGCAGTTACCCGGGACTAGTAATAAGGGAGCAGTTCTTC. It is translated as CASSYPGLVIREQFF.

This clonotype was seen more than once but under ten times. The rearrangement joins TRBV6-5 to TRBJ1-3, with 8 bases identical to TRBD1. The CDR3 is 16 residues long. Losses at the gene ends were 0 bases for V and 4 bases for J; bases not matched to a gene: 5. Looked up from germline, CDR1 is MNHEY and CDR2 is SVGAGI. This CDR3 reads CASSYSAGQGGNTIYF. The CDR3 region has the DNA TGTGCCAGCAGTTACTCCGCTGGACAGGGAGGAAACACCATATATTTT.

This clonotype was observed at least ten times. The rearrangement joins TRBV12-3 or TRBV12-4 to TRBJ2-3; maybe TRBD1 (6 bases). V was pared by 6 bases and J by 0 bases, with 16 bases between. This CDR3 is built from 16 residues. CDR3 region: CASSSRDTISTDTQYF. The CDR3 nucleotides read TGTGCCAGCAGCAGTCGGGACACTATCAGCACAGATACGCAGTATTTT.

This clonotype was detected only a few times. V usage is TRBV20-1 and J usage is TRBJ1-1; 9 bases are a match to TRBD1. The germline V gene encodes CDR1 DFQATT and CDR2 SNEGSKA (reference sequence). The CDR3 sequence is 16 residues long. V lost 4 bases, J lost 10 bases, and 19 bases stayed unmatched. The CDR3 sequence is CSATFPLTGGIGGAFF. The CDR3 DNA is TGCAGTGCTACCTTCCCTTTGACAGGGGGTATAGGCGGAGCTTTCTTT.

In its sample, this clonotype was seen a few times. The CDR3 sequence is CASSRSGQSQETQYF. CDR3 in DNA: TGTGCCAGCAGCCGATCGGGACAGAGCCAAGAGACCCAGTACTTC. The rearrangement uses TRBV7-2 and TRBJ2-5, with 7 nucleotides matching TRBD1. The length of the CDR3 is 15 residues. V trimming: 5 bases; J trimming: 1 base; junction bases outside the gene matches: 7. Per germline, CDR1 SGHTA and CDR2 FQGNSA.